This T cell receptor (beta chain) was recorded in a study of T-cell memory formation after mild COVID-19. A single record per CDR3 protein comes from TCRdb applying MiXCR to the 5' RACE reads. The repertoire consists of 450,000 to 650,000 distinct CDR3 sequences, with over 20% occurring once and the leading ten covering approximately 12%. Sequenced: PBMCs or a T cell subset sorted from them (not recorded which). This clonotype originated in an adult woman who had mild COVID-19 (a few samples of this study predate the infection). Cell type and time point are not known.

The CDR3 sequence: CSATTYRSESYEQYF. DNA for the CDR3: TGCAGTGCTACGACTTATCGGAGCGAATCCTACGAGCAGTACTTC. The V and J genes are TRBV20-1 and TRBJ2-7, with D uncertain. The CDR3 has 15 residues. Trimming cost V 4 bases and J 1 base, with 17 bases left between them. CDR1 is DFQATT and CDR2 is SNEGSKA in the germline V gene (reference sequence).